This entry lists 28 T cell receptor beta chains sequenced from one sample in a study of beta chain features in type 1 diabetes. Every isolated RNA sample was fully reverse transcribed, so sequencing captured expressed TCRB transcripts. Sequencing was performed with immunoSEQ multiplex PCR; in TCRdb, only in-frame clones are kept and a portion is missing. The table includes 140,000 or so clones, roughly a tenth detected once. The sequencing sample was made of central memory CD4+ T cells from blood. Source of these receptors: a man aged 18 to 29 in good health.

V is TRBV30 and J is TRBJ1-2; TRBD1 aligns across 7 bases. Looked up from germline, CDR1 is GTSNPN and CDR2 is SVGIG (reference sequence). V gave up 0 bases and J gave up 7 bases; unmatched junction bases: 11. The CDR3 loop spans 15 amino acids. CDR3 coding DNA: TGTGCCTGGAGTGTACGTGACAGGGAGATATCTGGCTACACCTTC. Its translation is CAWSVRDREISGYTF.

The V call is TRBV6-5, the J call TRBJ2-1; TRBD1 agrees at 9 bases. Germline assignment: CDR1 MNHEY and CDR2 SVGAGI. V dropped 8 bases and J dropped 6; count of bases not matched to a gene: 2. The CDR3 loop spans 12 amino acids. Here the CDR3 DNA reads TGTGCCAGCCGGACAGGGGTCAATGAGCAGTTCTTC. Amino acid sequence: CASRTGVNEQFF.

This clone was counted a few times. This chain joins TRBV2 and TRBJ1-1, with no clear D. This CDR3 is 12 amino acids long. CDR1 SNHLY and CDR2 FYNNEI come from the germline V gene. The ends were cut back, 2 bases at V and 6 bases at J, with 7 bases in the middle. The CDR3 bases are TGTGCCAGCAGTGAACTCGCGGCTGAAGCTTTCTTT. Protein sequence: CASSELAAEAFF.

The gene calls are TRBV18 and TRBJ2-1; TRBD1 is a possible D gene (6 bases). The V end lost 3 bases, the J end lost 5 bases, and 11 bases lay between the germline ends. This CDR3 has 14 amino acids. The germline V gene encodes CDR1 KGHSH and CDR2 LQKENI. CDR3 region: CASSPLRQDNEQFF. The CDR3 coding sequence is TGTGCCAGCTCACCCCTAAGACAGGACAATGAGCAGTTCTTC.

This clone was observed a handful of times. The rearrangement links TRBV9 to TRBJ1-1, with 7 bases lining up with TRBD1. This CDR3 spans 15 amino acids. V was pared by 3 bases and J by 7 bases, with 12 bases of the junction left unmatched. Germline loops: CDR1 SGDLS, CDR2 YYNGEE. The CDR3 is CASSATTGEYFEAFF. CDR3 DNA sequence: TGTGCCAGCAGCGCGACAACAGGGGAGTATTTTGAAGCTTTCTTT.

This chain links TRBV4-2 with TRBJ1-2; TRBD1 matches 9 bases. The CDR3 runs 13 residues. Per germline, CDR1 LGHNA and CDR2 YNFKEQ. Unmatched junction bases numbered 1, after V lost 2 bases and J lost 6 bases. CDR3 DNA sequence: TGTGCCAGCAGCCAAACAGGGGGCAATGGCTACACCTTC. This sequence encodes CASSQTGGNGYTF.

This clone has a handful of counts. The genes are TRBV9 and TRBJ2-6, with 9 bases lining up with TRBD1. CDR3 length: 18 residues. The germline CDR1 and CDR2 sequences are SGDLS and YYNGEE. V was pared by 3 bases and J by 2 bases, with 9 bases of the junction left unmatched. In DNA form, the CDR3 reads TGTGCCAGCAGCGCCCGGGACAGGGTGGGCGCTGGGGCCAACGTCCTGACTTTC. This translates into CASSARDRVGAGANVLTF.

CDR3 sequence reads: CASSLEAGGGYGYTF. In DNA, the CDR3 is TGTGCCAGCAGCTTGGAGGCAGGGGGCGGCTATGGCTACACCTTC. J is TRBJ1-2 and V is TRBV5-6; 8 bases are shared with TRBD1. J lost 4 bases, V lost 0 bases, and 5 bases had no gene match. The CDR3 spans 15 residues. Germline V CDR1 and CDR2: SGHDT, YYEEEE.

This clone has a handful of counts. This sequence joins TRBV6-6 and TRBJ1-2; possibly TRBD1 for D (5 bases). The CDR3 length is 10 residues. V was clipped by 8 bases and J by 6 bases, with 7 bases between them. Germline V gene sequence: CDR1 MNHNY, CDR2 SVGAGI (reference sequence). This CDR3 is CASQGNGYTF. The CDR3 coding sequence is TGTGCCAGCCAGGGAAATGGCTACACCTTC.

This rearrangement joins TRBV5-1 to TRBJ2-3; possibly TRBD1 for D (5 bases). This CDR3 contains 14 residues. V was clipped by 4 bases and J by 6 bases, with 15 bases between them. In germline, CDR1 is SGHRS, CDR2 YFSETQ. This chain's CDR3 is CASSGPQGSDTQYF. The DNA for the CDR3 is TGCGCCAGCAGCGGTCCGCAGGGTTCGGATACGCAGTATTTT.

V and J are TRBV5-4 and TRBJ2-7; D might be TRBD1 (8 bases). V lost 2 bases and J 6 bases, leaving 15 bases between the germline ends. This CDR3 spans 14 amino acids. Looked up from germline, CDR1 is SGHNT and CDR2 is YYREEE (reference sequence). The CDR3 region has the DNA TGTGCCAGCAGCTTTTTGGACAGGGAGGGCGAGCAGTACTTC. Translated, it gives CASSFLDREGEQYF.

This clone was seen a few times. The J gene is TRBJ2-3, the V gene TRBV10-3, with 9 bases that match TRBD2. The V gene end was trimmed by 6 bases and the J gene end by 0 bases; junction bases not matched to a gene: 4. The CDR3 extends over 15 amino acids. Germline assignment: CDR1 ENHRY and CDR2 SYGVKD. The CDR3 region is CAISDTSGSTDTQYF. As DNA, the CDR3 is TGTGCCATCAGCGACACTAGCGGGAGCACAGATACGCAGTATTTT.

There are a few counts of this clone. The rearrangement uses TRBV7-6 and TRBJ1-3; no definite D call. This CDR3 region has 15 residues. V lost 2 bases to trimming and J lost 4 bases, with 12 bases between them. Germline values: CDR1 SGHVS, CDR2 FNYEAQ. The CDR3, as DNA: TGTGCCAGCAGCTTAAGGAGGCCACCGGGAAACACCATATATTTT. Its protein is CASSLRRPPGNTIYF.

This clone was picked up a small number of times. The chain has TRBV14 and TRBJ2-7, with D tentatively TRBD1 (6 bases). Trimming pared 4 bases from V and 1 base from J, leaving 8 bases between. In germline, CDR1 is SGHDN, CDR2 FVKESK. This CDR3 comprises 13 residues. CDR3 protein: CASSPRGSYEQYF. The DNA of the CDR3 is TGTGCCAGCAGCCCCAGGGGATCCTACGAGCAGTACTTC.

Worth noting for this clone: Germline is not matched at one junction end, which may reflect a read error. This rearrangement joins TRBV10-3 to TRBJ2-5; D is uncertain. The CDR3 has 14 residues. Germline V gene lookup returns CDR1 ENHRY and CDR2 SYGVKD. In DNA form, the CDR3 reads TGTGCCACCAGTCAGACGCGCCCGGGAGAGACCCAGTACTTC. Protein: CATSQTRPGETQYF.

J is TRBJ1-6 and V is TRBV2; D is ambiguous. The germline V gene has CDR1 SNHLY and CDR2 FYNNEI. V was trimmed by 6 bases and J by 0 bases, leaving 9 bases between them. The CDR3 consists of 15 residues. In DNA, the CDR3 is TGTGCCAGCAGACCCCACAGCTCCTATAATTCACCCCTCCACTTT. Its protein product is CASRPHSSYNSPLHF.

Worth noting for this clone: Other nucleotide sequences in the sample specify the same CDR3. The chain combines TRBV11-2 with TRBJ1-5; D gene ambiguous. This CDR3 region has 14 residues. Germline lookup yields CDR1 SGHAT and CDR2 FQNNGV. V was clipped by 2 bases and J by 1 base, with 6 bases between them. Here the CDR3 DNA reads TGTGCCAGCAGCTTAATCTCCAGCAATCAGCCCCAGCATTTT. This translates into CASSLISSNQPQHF.

This clone was detected only a few times. V and J are TRBV10-2 and TRBJ2-1; 10 bases are shared with TRBD2. V lost 7 bases, J lost 7 bases, and 13 bases stayed unmatched. Germline CDR1 and CDR2: WSHSY and SAAADI. CDR3 length: 16 amino acids. DNA of the CDR3: TGCGCCAGCAAGCCCCTGGAGCGGGGGGGCTTAAATGAGCAGTTCTTC. It encodes CASKPLERGGLNEQFF.

This clone was recorded many times. This chain links TRBV18 with TRBJ2-7, with 7 bases that match TRBD1. J lost 6 bases, V lost 1 base, and 9 bases had no gene match. The CDR3 spans 15 residues. The germline V gene has CDR1 KGHSH and CDR2 LQKENI. This CDR3 reads CASSPRGQLDAEQYF. The CDR3 bases are TGTGCCAGCTCACCACGGGGACAGCTTGACGCCGAGCAGTACTTC. The full variable domain, its missing parts supplied by reference TRBV18 and TRBJ2-7, is NAGVMQNPRHLVRRRGQEARLRCSPMKGHSHVYWYRQLPEEGLKFMVYLQKENIIDESGMPKERFSAEFPKEGPSILRIQQVVRGDSAAYFCASSPRGQLDAEQYFGPGTRLTVT.

This clone turned up a few times. The chain has TRBV5-6 and TRBJ1-1; 8 bases align to TRBD1. CDR1 and CDR2 from the germline V gene are SGHDT and YYEEEE. V lost 3 bases and J lost 7; bases outside the gene matches: 11. This CDR3 is 15 amino acids long. CDR3 protein: CASSSLDRVRDEAFF. CDR3 in DNA: TGTGCCAGCAGCTCCTTGGACAGGGTACGGGATGAAGCTTTCTTT.

This clone appeared a few times. The chain employs TRBV19 and TRBJ1-1; 7 bases fit TRBD1. CDR3 length: 13 amino acids. Germline V gene sequence: CDR1 LNHDA, CDR2 SQIVND (reference sequence). The trim removed 4 bases at V and 11 bases at J, leaving 10 bases unmatched. The CDR3 bases are TGTGCCAGTAGTAACATAGGACAGGATACCGCTTTCTTT. Amino acids: CASSNIGQDTAFF.

In its sample, this clone was seen a few times. The chain combines TRBV5-1 with TRBJ2-5; 10 bases align to TRBD1. The germline CDR1 and CDR2 sequences are SGHRS and YFSETQ. Trimming cost V 3 bases and J 5 bases; bases outside gene matches: 7. The CDR3 has 15 residues. CDR3 sequence reads: CASSWSGTGAETQYF. The DNA for the CDR3 is TGCGCCAGCAGCTGGTCCGGGACAGGGGCCGAGACCCAGTACTTC.

This clone was observed a handful of times. The chain recombines TRBV7-9 with TRBJ2-3, with TRBD2 as a possible D gene (5 bases). From germline, CDR1 is SEHNR and CDR2 FQNEAQ (reference sequence). Trimming removed 8 bases from V and 6 bases from J, with 18 bases in between. The CDR3 loop spans 14 amino acids. In DNA, the CDR3 is TGTGCCAGCGAAAAACTAGGGTACGGTGATACGCAGTATTTT. Translation: CASEKLGYGDTQYF.

The V call is TRBV5-1, the J call TRBJ1-2; no reliable D call. Trimming pared 4 bases from V and 6 bases from J, leaving 13 bases between. CDR3 length: 13 amino acids. The germline CDR1 and CDR2 sequences are SGHRS and YFSETQ. CDR3 coding DNA: TGCGCCAGCAGCGTAGACACGGTCAATGGCTACACCTTC. It specifies CASSVDTVNGYTF.

This rearrangement joins TRBV2 to TRBJ2-1; the match to TRBD1 covers 9 bases. This CDR3 region has 14 residues. Trimming at V came to 8 bases and at J to 2 bases, leaving 4 bases not matched to a gene. Germline CDR1 is SNHLY and CDR2 is FYNNEI. CDR3 DNA: TGTGCCAGCCGTGGACAGGGGCCCTACAATGAGCAGTTCTTC. Encoded protein: CASRGQGPYNEQFF. The full variable domain, rest sourced from reference TRBV2 and TRBJ2-1, is EPEVTQTPSHQVTQMGQEVILRCVPISNHLYFYWYRQILGQKVEFLVSFYNNEISEKSEIFDDQFSVERPDGSNFTLKIRSTKLEDSAMYFCASRGQGPYNEQFFGPGTRLTVL.

This clone occurred a few times. The chain carries TRBV7-9 and TRBJ1-2; tentatively, D is TRBD1 (6 bases). Trimming left V 1 base short and J 4 bases short, with 13 bases between. The CDR3 is 15 residues long. CDR1 and CDR2 from the germline V gene are SEHNR and FQNEAQ (reference sequence). The CDR3 region is CASSLEAGVGYGYTF. The CDR3 DNA reads TGTGCCAGCAGCTTAGAGGCAGGGGTAGGCTATGGCTACACCTTC.

The chain links TRBV4-1 to TRBJ2-1; 13 bases fit TRBD2. In germline, CDR1 is MGHRA, CDR2 YSYEKL. This CDR3 is 14 amino acids long. Trimming took 7 bases from V and 9 from J; bases not matched to a gene: 6. The CDR3 nucleotides are TGCGCCAGCAACTCCGGGACTAGCGGGACTGAGCAGTTCTTC. Amino acids: CASNSGTSGTEQFF.

This clone turned up a few times. The CDR3 region has the DNA TGTGCCACCCTTTGGGGCAGGGGAGGGGAGACCCAGTACTTC. As protein: CATLWGRGGETQYF. This chain uses TRBV15 with TRBJ2-5; TRBD2 might be the D (7 bases). The CDR3 loop spans 14 amino acids. Trimming cost V 8 bases and J 5 bases, with 18 bases left between them. The germline V gene encodes CDR1 LNHNV and CDR2 YYDKDF (reference sequence).